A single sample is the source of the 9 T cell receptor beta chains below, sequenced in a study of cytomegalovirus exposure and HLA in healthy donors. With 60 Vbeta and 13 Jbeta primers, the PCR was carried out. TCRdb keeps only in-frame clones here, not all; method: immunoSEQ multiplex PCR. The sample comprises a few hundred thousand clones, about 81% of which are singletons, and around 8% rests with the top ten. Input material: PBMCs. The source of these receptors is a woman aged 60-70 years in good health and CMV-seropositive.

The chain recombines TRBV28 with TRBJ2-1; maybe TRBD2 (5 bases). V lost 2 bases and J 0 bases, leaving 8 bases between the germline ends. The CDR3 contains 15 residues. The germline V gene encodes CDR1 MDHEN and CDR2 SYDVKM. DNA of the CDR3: TGTGCCAGCAGTTTAACGGGATTCTCCTACAATGAGCAGTTCTTC. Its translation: CASSLTGFSYNEQFF.

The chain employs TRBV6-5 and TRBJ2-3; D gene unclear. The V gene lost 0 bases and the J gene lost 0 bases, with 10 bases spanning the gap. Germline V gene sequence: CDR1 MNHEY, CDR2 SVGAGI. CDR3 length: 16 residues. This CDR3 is CASSYSIFGSTDTQYF. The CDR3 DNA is TGTGCCAGCAGTTACTCGATATTCGGGAGCACAGATACGCAGTATTTT.

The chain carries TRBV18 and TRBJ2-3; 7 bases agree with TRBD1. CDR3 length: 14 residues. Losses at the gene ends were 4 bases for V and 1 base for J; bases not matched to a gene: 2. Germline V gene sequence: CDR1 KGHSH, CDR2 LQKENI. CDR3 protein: CASSQGAGTDTQYF. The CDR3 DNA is TGTGCCAGCTCACAGGGGGCCGGCACAGATACGCAGTATTTT.

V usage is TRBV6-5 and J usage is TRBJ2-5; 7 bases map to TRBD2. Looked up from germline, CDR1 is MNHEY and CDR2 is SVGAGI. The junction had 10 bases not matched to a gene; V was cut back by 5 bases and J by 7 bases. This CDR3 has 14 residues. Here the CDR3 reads CASSEIGTTGTQYF. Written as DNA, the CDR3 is TGTGCCAGCAGTGAAATTGGGACTACGGGGACCCAGTACTTC.

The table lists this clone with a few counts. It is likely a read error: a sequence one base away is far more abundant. The DNA of the CDR3 is TGTGCCAGCAGCTTGTCCCCTTTAGCGGGACCGTTCAATGAGCAGTTCTTC. This gives the protein CASSLSPLAGPFNEQFF. This chain links TRBV7-9 with TRBJ2-1; TRBD2 agrees at 8 bases. The trim removed 3 bases at V and 6 bases at J, leaving 13 bases unmatched. Germline CDR1 reads SEHNR; CDR2 reads FQNEAQ (reference sequence). The CDR3 runs 17 residues.

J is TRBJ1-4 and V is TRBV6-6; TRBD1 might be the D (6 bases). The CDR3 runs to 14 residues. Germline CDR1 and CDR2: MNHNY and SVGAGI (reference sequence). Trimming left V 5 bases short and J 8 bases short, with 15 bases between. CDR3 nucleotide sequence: TGTGCCAGCAGTCGGGGACAAATTAACGAAAAACTGTTTTTT. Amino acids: CASSRGQINEKLFF.

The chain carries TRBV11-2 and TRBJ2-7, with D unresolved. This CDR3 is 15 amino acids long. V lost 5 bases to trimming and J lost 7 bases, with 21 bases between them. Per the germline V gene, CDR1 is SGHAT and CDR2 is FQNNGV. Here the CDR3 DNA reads TGTGCCAGCAGCCACGACGGTACCCTCCCGGAGGAGCAGTACTTC. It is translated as CASSHDGTLPEEQYF.

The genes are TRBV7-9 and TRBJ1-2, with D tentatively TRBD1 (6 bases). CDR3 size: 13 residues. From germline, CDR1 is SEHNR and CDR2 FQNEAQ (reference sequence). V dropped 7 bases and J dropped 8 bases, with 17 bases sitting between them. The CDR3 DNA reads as TGTGCCAGCATCGATACAGGGAGACGGGGCTACACCTTC. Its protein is CASIDTGRRGYTF.

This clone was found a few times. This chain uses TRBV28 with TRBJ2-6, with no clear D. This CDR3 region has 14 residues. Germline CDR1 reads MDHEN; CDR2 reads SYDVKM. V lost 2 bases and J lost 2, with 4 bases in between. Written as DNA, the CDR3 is TGTGCCAGCAGTTTACCTACTGGGGCCAACGTCCTGACTTTC. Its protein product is CASSLPTGANVLTF.